One sample yielded the 14 T cell receptor beta chains listed below, sequenced in a study of T-cell memory formation after mild COVID-19. TCRdb ran MiXCR on the 5' RACE reads and lists one entry per CDR3 protein. The table lists roughly 450,000 distinct CDR3 sequences, about 20% of them singletons. Sequenced: PBMCs or a T cell subset sorted from them (not recorded which). These receptors all come from an adult woman who had mild COVID-19 (a few samples of this study predate the infection). Cell type and time point are not known.

V gene TRBV20-1 combines with J gene TRBJ2-1, with no clear D. The CDR3 extends over 15 amino acids. Germline CDR1 and CDR2: DFQATT and SNEGSKA (reference sequence). V shed 7 bases and J shed 2 bases, with 18 bases lying between them. CDR3 coding DNA: TGCAGTGTCCCGTTGCTACTCGGAGCCTACAATGAGCAGTTCTTC. Its translation: CSVPLLLGAYNEQFF.

This clonotype was counted only a few times. V is TRBV24-1 and J is TRBJ1-1; 7 bases match TRBD1. Germline V lookup: CDR1 KGHDR, CDR2 SFDVKD. The length of the CDR3 is 15 residues. J was trimmed by 1 base and V by 4 bases; bases with no gene match: 5. The CDR3 sequence is CATSDAGQKNTEAFF. DNA for the CDR3: TGTGCCACCAGTGACGCGGGACAGAAGAACACTGAAGCTTTCTTT.

This clonotype was detected once. This rearrangement joins TRBV5-1 to TRBJ1-1; 9 bases are shared with TRBD1. Germline CDR1 is SGHRS and CDR2 is YFSETQ. The CDR3 sequence is 14 residues long. V lost 5 bases and J lost 4; bases outside the gene matches: 6. Here the CDR3 DNA reads TGCGCCAGCAGAACGGGACAGGGCGTCACTGAAGCTTTCTTT. This codes for CASRTGQGVTEAFF. The variable domain in full, with the rest retrieved from reference TRBV5-1 and TRBJ1-1, is KAGVTQTPRYLIKTRGQQVTLSCSPISGHRSVSWYQQTPGQGLQFLFEYFSETQRNKGNFPGRFSGRQFSNSRSEMNVSTLELGDSALYLCASRTGQGVTEAFFGQGTRLTVV.

This clonotype turned up a few times. The chain has TRBV11-2 and TRBJ2-7, with D perhaps TRBD1 (5 bases). CDR3 length equals 12 residues. With 5 bases removed from V and 3 bases from J, the gap between germline ends came to 8 bases. The germline V gene encodes CDR1 SGHAT and CDR2 FQNNGV. CDR3 region: CASSITGYEQYF. Written as DNA, the CDR3 is TGTGCCAGCAGCATAACAGGCTACGAGCAGTACTTC.

The chain has TRBV19 and TRBJ1-5; D ambiguous. The germline V gene encodes CDR1 LNHDA and CDR2 SQIVND (reference sequence). This CDR3 spans 15 amino acids. Trimming took off 7 bases at V and 6 bases at J, with 19 bases between the two ends. The CDR3: CASTRSGSVGQPQHF. CDR3 coding DNA: TGTGCCAGTACCAGATCGGGGTCGGTCGGTCAGCCCCAGCATTTT.

CDR3 loop: CASSLQGVVGNEQFF. The CDR3, as DNA: TGTGCCAGCAGCTTGCAGGGAGTGGTTGGCAATGAGCAGTTCTTC. This chain uses TRBV7-2 with TRBJ2-1, with D perhaps TRBD1 or TRBD2 (5 bases each). The CDR3 covers 15 residues. The V and J ends lost 3 bases and 6 bases respectively, with 15 bases between them. The germline V gene encodes CDR1 SGHTA and CDR2 FQGNSA. The complete variable domain, with remaining parts taken from reference TRBV7-2 and TRBJ2-1, reads GAGVSQSPSNKVTEKGKDVELRCDPISGHTALYWYRQSLGQGLEFLIYFQGNSAPDKSGLPSDRFSAERTGGSVSTLTIQRTQQEDSAVYLCASSLQGVVGNEQFFGPGTRLTVL.

The J gene is TRBJ1-1, the V gene TRBV20-1; D is unclear. Per germline, CDR1 DFQATT and CDR2 SNEGSKA (reference sequence). The CDR3 is 13 residues long. V shed 3 bases and J shed 3 bases, with 11 bases lying between them. DNA for the CDR3: TGCAGTGCTAGCCCTGGCTTAGACACTGAAGCTTTCTTT. This sequence encodes CSASPGLDTEAFF.

This sequence joins TRBV7-3 and TRBJ2-5; 10 nucleotides agree with TRBD1. Germline CDR1 is SGHTA and CDR2 is FQGTGA. The CDR3 runs to 16 residues. Losses at the gene ends were 3 bases for V and 4 bases for J; bases not matched to a gene: 8. CDR3 bases: TGTGCCAGCAGCTTGACAGGGGGCATTGTATCAGAGACCCAGTACTTC. Translation: CASSLTGGIVSETQYF.

The chain carries TRBV13 and TRBJ2-5, with 11 bases lining up with TRBD2. With 5 bases clipped from V and 3 bases from J, the junction kept 2 bases outside the gene matches. The CDR3 is 14 amino acids. CDR1 PRHDT and CDR2 FYEKMQ come from the germline V gene (reference sequence). CDR3: CASSPSGGKETQYF. DNA of the CDR3: TGTGCCAGCAGCCCTAGCGGGGGGAAAGAGACCCAGTACTTC.

The chain has TRBV11-2 and TRBJ2-5; 11 bases line up with TRBD2. Germline lookup yields CDR1 SGHAT and CDR2 FQNNGV. This CDR3 comprises 16 residues. J was trimmed by 3 bases and V by 4 bases; bases with no gene match: 7. The CDR3 DNA sequence: TGTGCCAGCAGCTCGTTCGGGACTAGCGGAAAAGAGACCCAGTACTTC. It specifies CASSSFGTSGKETQYF. Looking up the rest from reference TRBV11-2 and TRBJ2-5 gives the full variable domain: EAGVAQSPRYKIIEKRQSVAFWCNPISGHATLYWYQQILGQGPKLLIQFQNNGVVDDSQLPKDRFSAERLKGVDSTLKIQPAKLEDSAVYLCASSSFGTSGKETQYFGPGTRLLVL.

The sample holds a few counts of this clonotype. This chain joins TRBV29-1 and TRBJ1-1; TRBD1 aligns across 7 bases. V lost 3 bases to trimming and J lost 6 bases; unmatched junction nucleotides: 4. The CDR3 is 12 amino acids. Looked up from germline, CDR1 is SQVTM and CDR2 is ANQGSEA. CDR3 amino acids: CSVDNRGAEAFF. CDR3 nucleotide sequence: TGCAGCGTTGATAACAGGGGAGCTGAAGCTTTCTTT.

This sequence joins TRBV19 and TRBJ2-5, with a tentative D call TRBD1 (6 bases). V lost 4 bases and J lost 2, with 11 bases in between. CDR1 is LNHDA and CDR2 is SQIVND in the germline V gene (reference sequence). The length of the CDR3 is 14 residues. CDR3 sequence reads: CASSKQGPQETQYF. Written as DNA, the CDR3 is TGTGCCAGTAGTAAACAGGGCCCGCAAGAGACCCAGTACTTC. The full variable domain, completed using reference TRBV19 and TRBJ2-5, is DGGITQSPKYLFRKEGQNVTLSCEQNLNHDAMYWYRQDPGQGLRLIYYSQIVNDFQKGDIAEGYSVSREKKESFPLTVTSAQKNPTAFYLCASSKQGPQETQYFGPGTRLLVL.

The gene calls are TRBV7-9 and TRBJ2-1, with 7 bases fitting TRBD1. The CDR3 runs 15 residues. CDR1 is SEHNR and CDR2 is FQNEAQ in the germline V gene (reference sequence). Trimming at V came to 6 bases and at J to 7 bases, leaving 12 bases not matched to a gene. CDR3 nucleotides: TGTGCCAGCAGTTTCCGGGACAGTATATGGAATGAGCAGTTCTTC. It codes for CASSFRDSIWNEQFF. The full variable domain, rest sourced from reference TRBV7-9 and TRBJ2-1, is DTGVSQNPRHKITKRGQNVTFRCDPISEHNRLYWYRQTLGQGPEFLTYFQNEAQLEKSRLLSDRFSAERPKGSFSTLEIQRTEQGDSAMYLCASSFRDSIWNEQFFGPGTRLTVL.

This clonotype was seen many times. J is TRBJ1-1 and V is TRBV5-1; the match to TRBD1 covers 7 bases. The CDR3 runs 15 residues. The germline V gene encodes CDR1 SGHRS and CDR2 YFSETQ. Trimming took 3 bases from V and 6 from J; bases not matched to a gene: 11. The DNA for the CDR3 is TGCGCCAGCAGCTCTCGACAGGGAGGAGGTGCTGAAGCTTTCTTT. Its translation is CASSSRQGGGAEAFF.